This T cell receptor (beta chain) was obtained from a study of blood T cells in healthy people across ages. This clonotype was detected many times. The authors ran a second PCR of roughly 6 to 12 cycles using a sample-barcoded 5' primer and a J-beta primer mix. TCRdb itself ran the 5' RACE reads through MiXCR, one entry per CDR3 protein. The table shows more than 700,000 distinct CDR3 sequences, with 40% to 65% occurring only once. The sequence came from an elderly man in good health. The sequencing input was blood.

The CDR3: CAISAQETQYF. The CDR3 coding sequence is TGTGCCATCAGCGCTCAAGAGACCCAGTACTTC. V and J are TRBV10-3 and TRBJ2-5; D unclear. Per germline, CDR1 ENHRY and CDR2 SYGVKD. Trimming removed 6 bases from V and 2 bases from J, with 4 bases in between. The CDR3 totals 11 residues.